The sequence of this T cell receptor (beta chain) was determined in a study of T cells after yellow fever vaccination. For the study at large: SMART-Seq v4 Ultra Low Input served to prepare low-cell-number fractions.

TCRdb recomputed calls from the 5' RACE reads with MiXCR, one row per CDR3 protein. In the table there are about 210,000 distinct CDR3 sequences, approximately 3% of which are singletons. V shed 6 bases and J 10 bases; nucleotides not matched to a gene: 6. The germline V gene has CDR1 MNHEY and CDR2 SVGAGI. This CDR3 region has 13 residues. The chain recombines TRBV6-5 with TRBJ2-5; 12 bases are shared with TRBD2. The sequenced sample was CD4+ T cells sorted from PBMCs, obtained 10 days after the yellow fever booster vaccination. The receptor was isolated from a man younger than 30 who received the YFV17D yellow fever vaccine. CDR3 DNA sequence: TGTGCCAGCAGAAAAACGGGACTAGCGGGCCAGTACTTC. It specifies CASRKTGLAGQYF.